These 9 T cell receptor beta chains were all obtained from the same sample, sequenced in a study of T cell changes during pregnancy in multiple sclerosis. Assay used: immunoSEQ multiplex PCR; TCRdb lists only in-frame clones, some missing. The sample gives around 50,000 clones, approximately 92% of which show up once; more than 7.5% is in the top ten. The source was CD8+ T cells from peripheral blood mononuclear cells, collected in the second trimester of pregnancy. These receptor sequences come from a female donor with multiple sclerosis, enrolled in a pregnancy study.

CDR3 coding DNA: TGTGCCAGCAGTAATAACCCCCAGACAGGTGAGAGCACAGATACGCAGTATTTT. Translation: CASSNNPQTGESTDTQYF. This chain joins TRBV9 and TRBJ2-3; TRBD1 is a possible D gene (6 bases). V lost 5 bases to trimming and J lost 0 bases, with 22 bases between them. The germline V gene encodes CDR1 SGDLS and CDR2 YYNGEE. CDR3 length equals 18 residues. The variable domain in full, with the rest retrieved from reference TRBV9 and TRBJ2-3, is DSGVTQTPKHLITATGQRVTLRCSPRSGDLSVYWYQQSLDQGLQFLIQYYNGEERAKGNILERFSAQQFPDLHSELNLSSLELGDSALYFCASSNNPQTGESTDTQYFGPGTRLTVL.

The chain joins TRBV4-2 to TRBJ1-5, with 9 bases matching TRBD1. The CDR3 extends over 16 amino acids. Per germline, CDR1 LGHNA and CDR2 YNFKEQ. V dropped 1 base and J dropped 6; count of bases not matched to a gene: 7. As DNA, the CDR3 is TGTGCCAGCAGCCAAGGGGCGGGGACAGGGTTTCAGCCCCAGCATTTT. Amino acids: CASSQGAGTGFQPQHF.

The chain uses TRBV5-5 and TRBJ1-1; D unresolved. The V gene's germline CDR1 is SGHKS and CDR2 YYEKEE (reference sequence). The CDR3 is 14 amino acids. The V gene lost 2 bases and the J gene lost 1 base, with 9 bases spanning the gap. The DNA of the CDR3 is TGTGCCAGCAGCTTCTTCGACTGGAACACTGAAGCTTTCTTT. Protein product: CASSFFDWNTEAFF.

J is TRBJ1-2 and V is TRBV6-1; tentative D call: TRBD1 (5 bases). The CDR3 is 13 amino acids. The V gene's germline CDR1 is MNHNS and CDR2 SASEGT. DNA of the CDR3: TGTGCTACTCCGGGGGTCGCTAACTATGGCTACACCTTC. Protein: CATPGVANYGYTF.

A remark on this clone: The same CDR3 is also encoded by other DNA sequences in this sample. The V call is TRBV25-1, the J call TRBJ1-1; weak D call: TRBD1 (5 bases). The V end lost 5 bases, the J end lost 2 bases, and 9 bases lay between the germline ends. This CDR3 has 13 residues. Germline V CDR1 and CDR2: MGHDK, SYGVNS. CDR3 DNA: TGTGCCAGCAGTCTGGGGGGAAACACTGAAGCTTTCTTT. Translating gives CASSLGGNTEAFF. Complete variable domain (other parts from reference TRBV25-1 and TRBJ1-1): EADIYQTPRYLVIGTGKKITLECSQTMGHDKMYWYQQDPGMELHLIHYSYGVNSTEKGDLSSESTVSRIRTEHFPLTLESARPSHTSQYLCASSLGGNTEAFFGQGTRLTVV.

The sample holds one count of this clone. The J gene is TRBJ2-2, the V gene TRBV7-8; D is perhaps TRBD2 (6 bases). V lost 7 bases and J lost 1, with 16 bases in between. The length of the CDR3 is 16 residues. Germline V gives CDR1 SGHVS, CDR2 FQNEAQ. This CDR3 reads CASTLGGGVNTGELFF. CDR3 in DNA: TGTGCCAGCACCCTTGGTGGCGGGGTGAACACCGGGGAGCTGTTTTTT.

This chain uses TRBV6-5 with TRBJ1-5; TRBD1 is a possible D gene (5 bases). Trimming pared 2 bases from V and 7 bases from J, leaving 12 bases between. The CDR3 sequence is 14 residues long. The germline V gene has CDR1 MNHEY and CDR2 SVGAGI. Written as DNA, the CDR3 is TGTGCCAGCAGTTACAAGCAGGGTGCCCAGCCCCAGCATTTT. Translating it yields CASSYKQGAQPQHF.

This clone was found many times. The chain is built from TRBV7-2 and TRBJ1-2; a weak D match, TRBD1 (5 bases). Trimming removed 5 bases from V and 8 bases from J, with 15 bases in between. Germline V gene data show CDR1 as SGHTA and CDR2 as FQGNSA. This CDR3 comprises 13 residues. The CDR3 protein is CASSNYPGDGYTF. The CDR3 DNA sequence: TGTGCCAGCAGCAACTACCCGGGGGACGGCTACACCTTC.

The chain employs TRBV28 and TRBJ2-1; 8 bases are a match to TRBD1. V trimming: 10 bases; J trimming: 6 bases; junction bases outside the gene matches: 11. The germline V gene encodes CDR1 MDHEN and CDR2 SYDVKM. The CDR3 has 14 residues. The CDR3 region is CAIYPLTGGNEQFF. The CDR3 DNA sequence: TGTGCCATCTACCCCCTTACAGGGGGCAATGAGCAGTTCTTC.